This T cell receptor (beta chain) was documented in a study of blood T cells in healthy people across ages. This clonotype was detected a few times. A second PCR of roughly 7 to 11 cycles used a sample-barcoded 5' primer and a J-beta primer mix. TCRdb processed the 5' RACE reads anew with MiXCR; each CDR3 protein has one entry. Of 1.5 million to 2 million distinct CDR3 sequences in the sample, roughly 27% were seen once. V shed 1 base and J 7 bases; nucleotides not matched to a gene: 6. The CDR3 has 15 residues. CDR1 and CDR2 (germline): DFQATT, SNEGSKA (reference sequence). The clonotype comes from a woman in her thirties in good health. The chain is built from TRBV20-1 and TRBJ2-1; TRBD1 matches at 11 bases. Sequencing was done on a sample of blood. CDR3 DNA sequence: TGCAGTGCTAGAGTAGGGACAGGGGGAATGAATGAGCAGTTCTTC. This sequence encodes CSARVGTGGMNEQFF.